This TCR beta chain emerged from a study of T cells after yellow fever vaccination. TCRdb analysed the 5' RACE reads with MiXCR anew, one entry per CDR3 protein. The table has more than 450,000 distinct CDR3 sequences, 20% to 25% seen once. CDR1 and CDR2 (germline): SEHNR, FQNEAQ (reference sequence). This CDR3 spans 14 amino acids. V was clipped by 4 bases and J by 12 bases, with 21 bases between them. The source is a man between 18 and 35 years old who received the YFV17D yellow fever vaccine. V is TRBV7-9 and J is TRBJ1-2; D may be TRBD1 (6 bases). Sequencing was performed on PBMCs, taken about 21 days after the first yellow fever vaccination. CDR3 coding DNA: TGTGCCAGCAGCTCCAGAGGGGGTTCCGCGCAAGACACCTTC. It encodes CASSSRGGSAQDTF.